The following is a T cell receptor (beta chain) sequence with its context. Its target is unknown. The junction departs from the called germline gene at one end, perhaps through a read error. cDNA specific to TCR beta was made from around 530 ng of total RNA, with a constant-region primer employed for priming. A slightly modified ARM-PCR protocol with three nested multiplex PCR rounds produced these TCR beta libraries. TRBV1-TRBV30 forward primers paired with a C-beta reverse primer were used in the first two PCR rounds, which ran roughly 9 cycles each. TCRdb processed the multiplex PCR reads anew with MiXCR; each CDR3 protein has one entry. The table records approximately 120,000 distinct CDR3 sequences, 64% of them present only once. Between roughly 18 and 30 mg of unsorted bulk tissue served as the source from which RNA and DNA were co-extracted. These data are taken from a study of tumor-infiltrating lymphocytes in primary liver carcinoma. Study in general: The patients, men and women alike, were aged 30 to 69 years.

Germline CDR1 and CDR2: MNHNS and SASEGT. This CDR3 contains 14 residues. Overall study findings and caveats: Reduced overlap was seen in tumor-adjacent and tumor-blood pairs versus tumor region pairs. Representation across all five tumor regions was limited to only about 8-25% of top clones.

The chain uses TRBV6-1 and TRBJ1-2; 7 nucleotides align to TRBD1. The TCR originated in a woman aged 60 to 75 with primary liver carcinoma and hepatitis B virus infection. Sequenced material: liver tumor tissue from sampling region 3. Described subset: tumor region T3, left-lateral pole. DNA of the CDR3: TGTGCCAGCACCTTCGGGACAGAAGTTTGGTGGTGTTCTTTC. Encoded protein: CASTFGTEVWWCSF.